Presented here are 3 T cell receptor beta chains from one specimen sequenced in a study of CXCR3-negative and CXCR3-positive naive CD8 T cells. The study made its TRB cDNA libraries by 5' RACE, adding UMI labels. Each CDR3 protein gets one entry in TCRdb, which reprocessed the 5' RACE reads and gives no DNA. The sample totals about 84,000 distinct CDR3 sequences. Study results and limitations: Naive cells that were CXCR3-positive had more hydrophobic TRB CDR3s (compared with CXCR3-negative naive cells).

Their cognate antigens are unknown. Sequencing used naive CXCR3+ CD8+ T cells from blood. Subset reported: CD45RO-CCR7+CD27+CD95- naive CD8+ T cells expressing CXCR3 (TNR3+). These receptors all stem from a human donor in good health. Some clones in this sample may be carry-over from other donors' samples.

This chain links TRBV7-2 with TRBJ1-5. The germline gives CDR1 SGHTA, CDR2 FQGNSA. The CDR3 has 15 residues. The CDR3 reads CASSLEGPLWQPQHF.

The chain couples TRBV7-3 to TRBJ2-1; as DNA is missing, the TRBD1 call by TCRdb cannot be tested. The CDR3 runs 15 residues. The germline V gene encodes CDR1 SGHTA and CDR2 FQGTGA. The CDR3 sequence is CASSATDRGGNEQFF.

The CDR3 region is CASSLFRSGSDTQYF. The gene calls are TRBV12-3 or TRBV12-4 and TRBJ2-3. CDR3 length equals 15 residues.